These 17 T cell receptor beta chains were sequenced from one sample in a study of CD8 T cells in ankylosing spondylitis. These receptors have no known antigen. TCRdb used MiXCR to reprocess the 5' RACE reads, holding one entry per CDR3 protein. Found here are 750,000 to 850,000 distinct CDR3 sequences, 12% of them singletons; the top ten hold less than 0.65%. Study results and limitations: Characteristic, it appeared, of ankylosing spondylitis blood was a TCR beta motif of about eight highly homologous variants.

Sequencing was performed on blood, either unsorted or a sorted T cell fraction (not recorded which). The receptors derive from a male donor with ankylosing spondylitis.

This clonotype was seen more than once but under ten times. CDR3 sequence: CASSLARTGEGGYTF. CDR3 sequence (DNA): TGTGCCAGCAGCTTAGCGAGGACAGGGGAGGGAGGCTACACCTTC. V and J are TRBV7-2 and TRBJ1-2; 9 bases agree with TRBD1. Per germline, CDR1 SGHTA and CDR2 FQGNSA. CDR3 size: 15 residues. J lost 8 bases, V lost 0 bases, and 7 bases had no gene match. The whole variable domain, remainder taken from reference TRBV7-2 and TRBJ1-2, is GAGVSQSPSNKVTEKGKDVELRCDPISGHTALYWYRQSLGQGLEFLIYFQGNSAPDKSGLPSDRFSAERTGGSVSTLTIQRTQQEDSAVYLCASSLARTGEGGYTFGSGTRLTVV.

J is TRBJ2-5 and V is TRBV12-3 or TRBV12-4, with a tentative D call TRBD1 (5 bases). V was clipped by 3 bases and J by 1 base, with 18 bases between them. This CDR3 is 17 amino acids long. The CDR3 reads CASSFSLPWGGQETQYF. CDR3 bases: TGTGCCAGCAGTTTTAGCCTTCCCTGGGGCGGCCAAGAGACCCAGTACTTC.

The rearrangement links TRBV27 to TRBJ2-2, with 9 bases aligning to TRBD1. Germline lookup yields CDR1 MNHEY and CDR2 SMNVEV (reference sequence). The ends lost 2 bases at V and 5 bases at J; junction bases unmatched: 6. The CDR3 is made up of 16 amino acids. As DNA, the CDR3 is TGTGCCAGCAGTTTAGGACAGGGGTTAGGTACCGGGGAGCTGTTTTTT. Translating gives CASSLGQGLGTGELFF.

The chain employs TRBV6-5 and TRBJ2-5; TRBD2 agrees at 7 bases. Losses at the gene ends were 2 bases for V and 4 bases for J; bases not matched to a gene: 4. The CDR3 length is 14 residues. Germline-derived CDR1 and CDR2 are MNHEY and SVGAGI. CDR3 in amino acids: CASSYAGEGETQYF. CDR3 in DNA: TGTGCCAGCAGTTACGCGGGGGAAGGAGAGACCCAGTACTTC.

This chain connects TRBV28 to TRBJ2-3; 8 bases map to TRBD1. The CDR3 sequence is 16 residues long. Trimming cost V 6 bases and J 1 base; bases outside gene matches: 9. The germline V gene has CDR1 MDHEN and CDR2 SYDVKM. The CDR3 nucleotides read TGTGCCAGCAGCTCCACTGGGACAGGTGGCACAGATACGCAGTATTTT. Encoded protein: CASSSTGTGGTDTQYF. The whole variable domain, remainder taken from reference TRBV28 and TRBJ2-3, is DVKVTQSSRYLVKRTGEKVFLECVQDMDHENMFWYRQDPGLGLRLIYFSYDVKMKEKGDIPEGYSVSREKKERFSLILESASTNQTSMYLCASSSTGTGGTDTQYFGPGTRLTVL.

The V call is TRBV6-2 or TRBV6-3, the J call TRBJ1-5; 7 bases line up with TRBD1. Germline V CDR1 and CDR2: MNHEY, SVGEGT. The ends lost 5 bases at V and 6 bases at J; junction bases unmatched: 7. The CDR3 runs 14 residues. The CDR3 nucleotides read TGTGCCAGCAGTCAAATCAGGGGGACTCAGCCCCAGCATTTT. It yields the protein CASSQIRGTQPQHF.

This clonotype was seen a single time. This chain links TRBV18 with TRBJ2-7; 9 bases fit TRBD1. The CDR3 is 15 residues long. Per germline, CDR1 KGHSH and CDR2 LQKENI. V shed 3 bases and J 2 bases; nucleotides not matched to a gene: 5. Here the CDR3 DNA reads TGTGCCAGCTCACCCTTTCGGGACAGGGCCTACGAGCAGTACTTC. Translating gives CASSPFRDRAYEQYF.

This clonotype was picked up many times. V gene TRBV7-2 combines with J gene TRBJ2-1; 8 bases are shared with TRBD1. CDR3 length equals 14 residues. Per the germline V gene, CDR1 is SGHTA and CDR2 is FQGNSA. The junction had 9 bases not matched to a gene; V was cut back by 4 bases and J by 10 bases. The CDR3 is CASSSRQGLWEQFF. CDR3 coding DNA: TGTGCCAGCAGCTCACGACAGGGGTTATGGGAGCAGTTCTTC.

This clonotype was observed at least ten times. V usage is TRBV5-1 and J usage is TRBJ2-5; tentative D call: TRBD2 (6 bases). Between the trimmed V and J ends, which lost 2 bases and 5 bases, there was a span of 13 bases. The CDR3 spans 14 residues. Germline V gives CDR1 SGHRS, CDR2 YFSETQ. CDR3 nucleotides: TGCGCCAGCAGCTTCGGCGGGACTCCTGAGACCCAGTACTTC. Translation: CASSFGGTPETQYF.

This clonotype has a handful of counts. The chain carries TRBV5-5 and TRBJ2-4; D gene unclear. The CDR3 spans 14 residues. Germline CDR1 is SGHKS and CDR2 is YYEKEE (reference sequence). Trimming removed 6 bases at V and 0 bases at J, with 10 bases between. The CDR3 DNA reads TGTGCCAGCACCTCCGTCGTAGCCAAAAACATTCAGTACTTC. This gives the protein CASTSVVAKNIQYF. Using reference TRBV5-5 and TRBJ2-4 for the parts outside the CDR3, the full variable domain is DAGVTQSPTHLIKTRGQQVTLRCSPISGHKSVSWYQQVLGQGPQFIFQYYEKEERGRGNFPDRFSARQFPNYSSELNVNALLLGDSALYLCASTSVVAKNIQYFGAGTRLSVL.

The genes are TRBV2 and TRBJ2-7; D gene uncertain. Trimming pared 7 bases from V and 3 bases from J, leaving 13 bases between. The V gene's germline CDR1 is SNHLY and CDR2 FYNNEI. The CDR3 spans 13 residues. CDR3 in amino acids: CASNAGQDYEQYF. For the CDR3, the DNA is TGTGCCAGCAACGCTGGGCAGGACTACGAGCAGTACTTC. Full variable domain (rest looked up from reference TRBV2 and TRBJ2-7): EPEVTQTPSHQVTQMGQEVILRCVPISNHLYFYWYRQILGQKVEFLVSFYNNEISEKSEIFDDQFSVERPDGSNFTLKIRSTKLEDSAMYFCASNAGQDYEQYFGPGTRLTVT.

A few counts support this clonotype. V is TRBV18 and J is TRBJ1-5, with TRBD1 as a possible D gene (5 bases). The CDR3 covers 15 residues. Germline CDR1 and CDR2: KGHSH and LQKENI. Trimming took 3 bases from V and 3 from J, leaving 12 bases between them. The CDR3 sequence: CASSPSGRYNQPQHF. CDR3 bases: TGTGCCAGCTCACCTTCGGGGCGTTACAATCAGCCCCAGCATTTT.

This clonotype was observed a handful of times. This rearrangement joins TRBV28 to TRBJ1-3; D unclear. The V and J ends lost 10 bases and 4 bases respectively, with 8 bases between them. Germline lookup yields CDR1 MDHEN and CDR2 SYDVKM. The CDR3 is 11 residues long. CDR3: CATNRGNTIYF. The CDR3 coding sequence is TGTGCCACTAATCGGGGAAACACCATATATTTT. The complete variable domain, with remaining parts taken from reference TRBV28 and TRBJ1-3, reads DVKVTQSSRYLVKRTGEKVFLECVQDMDHENMFWYRQDPGLGLRLIYFSYDVKMKEKGDIPEGYSVSREKKERFSLILESASTNQTSMYLCATNRGNTIYFGEGSWLTVV.

This clonotype was observed many times. The rearrangement joins TRBV20-1 to TRBJ2-3; D may match TRBD1 or TRBD2 (6 bases each). The germline V gene encodes CDR1 DFQATT and CDR2 SNEGSKA (reference sequence). The V and J ends lost 6 bases and 4 bases respectively, with 20 bases between them. The CDR3 sequence is 15 residues long. In nucleotides, the CDR3 is TGCAGTGCCGCAATCCGGGGGCGCCCCGCAGATACGCAGTATTTT. Translated: CSAAIRGRPADTQYF.

In its sample, this clonotype was seen a few times. The V call is TRBV9, the J call TRBJ2-7; a possible D gene is TRBD1 (6 bases). The V and J ends lost 4 bases and 2 bases respectively, with 19 bases between them. Germline-derived CDR1 and CDR2 are SGDLS and YYNGEE. The CDR3 runs 16 residues. The CDR3 DNA sequence: TGTGCCAGCAGCCCCCGATCTAACAGGGAACCCTACGAGCAGTACTTC. This sequence encodes CASSPRSNREPYEQYF. Complete variable domain (other parts from reference TRBV9 and TRBJ2-7): DSGVTQTPKHLITATGQRVTLRCSPRSGDLSVYWYQQSLDQGLQFLIQYYNGEERAKGNILERFSAQQFPDLHSELNLSSLELGDSALYFCASSPRSNREPYEQYFGPGTRLTVT.

This clonotype was seen a few times. This chain links TRBV7-2 with TRBJ1-5; D is unclear. The CDR3 covers 13 residues. Germline V gene sequence: CDR1 SGHTA, CDR2 FQGNSA. V lost 5 bases to trimming and J lost 7 bases, with 12 bases between them. For the CDR3, the DNA is TGTGCCAGCAGCCCTATAACGGCCCAGCCCCAGCATTTT. This encodes CASSPITAQPQHF.

CDR3 DNA sequence: TGTGCCATCAGTGAGCCGATGACAGAGACCTACGAGCAGTACTTC. Translation: CAISEPMTETYEQYF. V gene TRBV10-3 combines with J gene TRBJ2-7; D possibly corresponds to TRBD1 (5 bases). V was shortened by 2 bases and J by 2 bases, with 13 bases between the two germline ends. Germline V gene lookup returns CDR1 ENHRY and CDR2 SYGVKD. The CDR3 extends over 15 amino acids.